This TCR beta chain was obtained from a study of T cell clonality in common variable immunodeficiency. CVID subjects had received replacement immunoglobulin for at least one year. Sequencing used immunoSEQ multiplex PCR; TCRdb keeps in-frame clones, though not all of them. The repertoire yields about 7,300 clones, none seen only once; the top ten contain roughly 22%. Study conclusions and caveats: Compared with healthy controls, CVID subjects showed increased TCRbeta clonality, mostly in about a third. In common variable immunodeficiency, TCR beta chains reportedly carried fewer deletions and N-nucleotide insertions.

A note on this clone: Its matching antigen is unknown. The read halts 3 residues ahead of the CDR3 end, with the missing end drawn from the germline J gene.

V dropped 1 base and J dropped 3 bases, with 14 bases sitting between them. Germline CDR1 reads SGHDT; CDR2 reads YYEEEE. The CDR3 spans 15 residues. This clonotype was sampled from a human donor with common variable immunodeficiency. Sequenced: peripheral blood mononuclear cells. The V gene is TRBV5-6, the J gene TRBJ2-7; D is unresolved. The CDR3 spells CASSLSGGGGYEQYF. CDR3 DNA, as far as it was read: TGTGCCAGCAGCTTGTCTGGCGGCGGCGGCTACGAG.